The rows below give T cell receptor beta chains drawn from one sample of a study of regulatory T cells in long-lasting Graves disease. TCRdb analysed the multiplex PCR reads with MiXCR anew, one entry per CDR3 protein. The top ten clones hold 35% to 55% of a sample with about 660,000 distinct CDR3 sequences, 30% of them seen once. Sequencing was performed on peripheral blood mononuclear cells (PBMCs), taken when the disease was refractory, from a patient treated with antithyroid drugs. The receptors were sampled from a female donor with Graves disease. The CDR3 runs from the conserved cysteine through the conserved F or W. D genes are given only for firm matches. The size field is filled for only some rows; it gives once, few, many or a size class.

TRBV3-1	15	TRBJ1-4	.	few	CASSPGDHNNEKLFF	TGTGCCAGCAGCCCCGGTGATCACAATAATGAAAAACTGTTTTTT
TRBV10-3	14	TRBJ1-1	.	few	CATGETDGNTEAFF	TGTGCCACCGGCGAGACAGACGGAAACACTGAAGCTTTCTTT
TRBV19	14	TRBJ1-6	.	.	CASSAQGKSSPLHF	TGTGCCAGTTCGGCCCAGGGAAAGAGTTCACCCCTCCACTTT
TRBV4-1	16	TRBJ1-2	.	.	CASTREGEGSNYGYTF	TGCGCCAGCACCCGAGAAGGAGAAGGGAGTAACTATGGCTACACCTTC
TRBV6-9	13	TRBJ1-2	.	.	CASSYELADGYTF	TGTGCCAGCAGTTACGAATTAGCAGATGGCTACACCTTC
TRBV7-9	15	TRBJ1-1	TRBD1	.	CASSLGTGFGTEAFF	TGTGCCAGCAGCTTAGGGACAGGCTTTGGCACTGAAGCTTTCTTT
TRBV6-1	12	TRBJ2-7	.	few	CASSRDINEQYF	TGTGCCAGCAGTCGGGACATAAACGAGCAGTACTTC
TRBV2	14	TRBJ1-1	TRBD1	.	CATAGDRLNTEAFF	TGTGCCACCGCGGGGGACAGGTTGAACACTGAAGCTTTCTTT
TRBV12-3/TRBV12-4	15	TRBJ2-1	.	once	CASSGLGDSYNEQFF	TGTGCCAGCAGCGGACTGGGGGACTCCTACAATGAGCAGTTCTTC
TRBV11-2	16	TRBJ2-7	.	many	CASSFPWGRRAYEQYF	TGTGCCAGCAGCTTTCCGTGGGGGCGGAGAGCCTACGAGCAGTACTTC
TRBV28	14	TRBJ1-5	.	many	CASSFRGGNQPQHF	TGTGCCAGCAGTTTCCGGGGAGGGAATCAGCCCCAGCATTTT
TRBV7-9	15	TRBJ1-3	.	.	CASSLALSSGNTIYF	TGTGCCAGCAGCTTAGCGCTAAGCTCTGGAAACACCATATATTTT
TRBV4-1	14	TRBJ2-5	.	few	CASSQAVYQETQYF	TGCGCCAGCAGCCAAGCGGTCTACCAAGAGACCCAGTACTTC
TRBV20-1	14	TRBJ1-1	TRBD1	few	CSAARDSMNTEAFF	TGCAGTGCGGCCAGGGACAGCATGAACACTGAAGCTTTCTTT
TRBV11-2	14	TRBJ1-2	.	many	CASSLGQMGYGYTF	TGTGCCAGCAGCCTCGGACAGATGGGCTATGGCTACACCTTC
TRBV10-2	12	TRBJ2-7	TRBD1	.	CASSMTGDEQYF	TGCGCCAGCAGTATGACAGGGGACGAGCAGTACTTC
TRBV20-1	12	TRBJ1-5	.	few	CSASKGNQPQHF	TGCAGTGCTTCGAAAGGGAATCAGCCCCAGCATTTT
TRBV2	15	TRBJ1-2	TRBD1	.	CASIPLGQGIYGYTF	TGTGCCAGCATCCCCTTAGGACAGGGGATCTATGGCTACACCTTC
TRBV18	16	TRBJ1-4	TRBD1	.	CASSNRDRGRREKLFF	TGTGCCAGCTCAAACCGGGACAGGGGACGTCGGGAAAAACTGTTTTTT
TRBV7-6	12	TRBJ2-5	.	.	CASRPVGQTQYF	TGTGCCAGCAGACCAGTGGGCCAGACCCAGTACTTC
TRBV6-2/TRBV6-3	14	TRBJ1-2	TRBD1	.	CATHRQGFNYSYTF	TGTGCCACCCATCGACAGGGATTTAACTATAGCTACACCTTC
TRBV3-1	14	TRBJ1-1	.	few	CASSRGDRNTEAFF	TGTGCCAGCAGCCGAGGAGACCGGAACACTGAAGCTTTCTTT
TRBV3-1	17	TRBJ2-3	TRBD1	.	CASSHETAGTGKDTQYF	TGTGCCAGCAGCCATGAGACCGCCGGGACAGGGAAAGATACGCAGTATTTT
TRBV6-2/TRBV6-3	16	TRBJ2-7	TRBD2	.	CASSYGPSGSPYEQYF	TGTGCCAGCAGTTACGGACCCAGCGGGAGCCCCTACGAGCAGTACTTC
TRBV28	14	TRBJ1-2	.	.	CASRPTTGPYGYTF	TGTGCCAGCAGACCCACGACAGGCCCCTATGGCTACACCTTC
TRBV29-1	13	TRBJ2-7	.	.	CSVERAPKGEQYF	TGCAGCGTTGAGCGAGCTCCTAAGGGGGAGCAGTACTTC
TRBV12-3/TRBV12-4	12	TRBJ1-1	.	.	CASSWLGTEAFF	TGTGCCAGCAGCTGGTTAGGGACTGAAGCTTTCTTT
TRBV6-1	13	TRBJ2-7	.	few	CASSGQVSYEQYF	TGTGCCAGCAGTGGACAGGTATCCTACGAGCAGTACTTC
TRBV28	14	TRBJ1-1	.	few	CASRLQGWVTEAFF	TGTGCCAGCAGATTACAGGGTTGGGTCACTGAAGCTTTCTTT
TRBV27	16	TRBJ1-5	.	.	CASSLTGMVSNQPQHF	TGTGCCAGCAGTTTGACGGGGATGGTTAGCAATCAGCCCCAGCATTTT
TRBV5-1	14	TRBJ1-4	.	few	CASSLYGSNEKLFF	TGCGCCAGCAGCTTGTACGGATCTAATGAAAAACTGTTTTTT
TRBV18	14	TRBJ2-5	.	few	CASSPRQNQETQYF	TGTGCCAGCTCACCTCGGCAGAACCAAGAGACCCAGTACTTC
TRBV20-1	12	TRBJ1-1	.	.	CSAVELNTEAFF	TGCAGTGCAGTGGAGCTGAACACTGAAGCTTTCTTT
TRBV7-9	15	TRBJ2-5	.	.	CASSPRRVSQETQYF	TGTGCCAGCAGCCCGCGGAGAGTGTCCCAAGAGACCCAGTACTTC
TRBV2	14	TRBJ2-7	.	few	CASSNQGTSYEQYF	TGTGCCAGCAGCAACCAAGGGACCTCCTACGAGCAGTACTTC
TRBV11-2	15	TRBJ2-5	TRBD2	.	CASSSGTRGGETQYF	TGTGCCAGCAGCTCCGGGACCCGCGGGGGGGAGACCCAGTACTTC
TRBV7-2	12	TRBJ2-7	.	few	CASSLPVHEQYF	TGTGCCAGCAGCTTACCGGTCCACGAGCAGTACTTC